These T cell receptor beta chains were read from a single sample in a study of cytomegalovirus exposure and HLA in healthy donors. Profiled with immunoSEQ multiplex PCR; TCRdb holds only in-frame clones, not every one. The table for this sample gives over 75,000 clones. The sequenced sample was PBMCs. These receptors were taken from a man in his fifties in good health and CMV-seronegative. Each CDR3 is given with its conserved first and last residue. Fields, in order: D gene, J gene, V gene, CDR3 protein, CDR3 DNA. A D gene is named only where the DNA matches it firmly.

D gene: TRBD1
J gene: TRBJ2-1
V gene: TRBV6-6
CDR3 protein: CASSGPGQGLNEQFF
CDR3 DNA: TGTGCCAGCAGTGGTCCGGGACAGGGCCTCAATGAGCAGTTCTTC

D gene: TRBD1
J gene: TRBJ1-3
V gene: TRBV27
CDR3 protein: CASSPWTGTDSGNTIYF
CDR3 DNA: TGTGCCAGCAGTCCATGGACAGGTACAGACTCTGGAAACACCATATATTTT

D gene: -
J gene: TRBJ2-7
V gene: TRBV27
CDR3 protein: CASSITGSYEQYF
CDR3 DNA: TGTGCCAGCAGTATAACAGGATCCTACGAGCAGTACTTC

D gene: TRBD2
J gene: TRBJ2-5
V gene: TRBV27
CDR3 protein: CASSLQRGRETQYF
CDR3 DNA: TGTGCCAGCAGTTTGCAGCGGGGGCGAGAGACCCAGTACTTC

D gene: TRBD2
J gene: TRBJ2-5
V gene: TRBV11-1
CDR3 protein: CASSSRLAPETQYF
CDR3 DNA: TGTGCCAGCAGCTCCCGACTAGCTCCAGAGACCCAGTACTTC

D gene: -
J gene: TRBJ2-7
V gene: TRBV9
CDR3 protein: CASSATTQADYEQYF
CDR3 DNA: TGTGCCAGCAGCGCCACAACCCAGGCCGACTACGAGCAGTACTTC

D gene: -
J gene: TRBJ2-7
V gene: TRBV20-1
CDR3 protein: CSGGSSYEQYF
CDR3 DNA: TGCAGTGGAGGTAGCAGCTACGAGCAGTACTTC

D gene: TRBD1
J gene: TRBJ2-3
V gene: TRBV4-1
CDR3 protein: CASSLPTGGESTDTQYF
CDR3 DNA: TGCGCCAGCAGCCTACCTACAGGGGGCGAAAGCACAGATACGCAGTATTTT

D gene: -
J gene: TRBJ2-6
V gene: TRBV18
CDR3 protein: CASSLRESGANVLTF
CDR3 DNA: TGTGCCAGCTCTCTTCGCGAGTCTGGGGCCAACGTCCTGACTTTC

D gene: -
J gene: TRBJ1-2
V gene: TRBV5-8
CDR3 protein: CASSPLQGYTF
CDR3 DNA: TGTGCCAGCAGCCCTTTGCAGGGCTACACCTTC

D gene: -
J gene: TRBJ1-2
V gene: TRBV28
CDR3 protein: CASSLPGLYGYTF
CDR3 DNA: TGTGCCAGCAGTTTACCTGGGCTGTATGGCTACACCTTC

D gene: TRBD1
J gene: TRBJ1-1
V gene: TRBV4-2
CDR3 protein: CASSQPDRGTEAFF
CDR3 DNA: TGTGCCAGCAGCCAACCGGACAGGGGAACTGAAGCTTTCTTT

D gene: TRBD1
J gene: TRBJ2-2
V gene: TRBV5-4
CDR3 protein: CASSFRTGAAGELFF
CDR3 DNA: TGTGCCAGCAGCTTCAGGACAGGGGCGGCCGGGGAGCTGTTTTTT

D gene: TRBD1
J gene: TRBJ1-5
V gene: TRBV23-1
CDR3 protein: CASSQDRGNQPQHF
CDR3 DNA: TGCGCCAGCAGTCAAGACAGGGGAAATCAGCCCCAGCATTTT

D gene: -
J gene: TRBJ2-5
V gene: TRBV10-3
CDR3 protein: CASAEEGLETQYF
CDR3 DNA: TGTGCCTCAGCGGAGGAGGGGCTGGAGACCCAGTACTTC

D gene: TRBD2
J gene: TRBJ2-7
V gene: TRBV29-1
CDR3 protein: CSVEDGVGGENAYEQYF
CDR3 DNA: TGCAGCGTTGAAGATGGGGTGGGGGGGGAGAACGCCTACGAGCAGTACTTC

D gene: TRBD1
J gene: TRBJ1-5
V gene: TRBV7-8
CDR3 protein: CASSLEGGAGNQPQHF
CDR3 DNA: TGTGCCAGCAGCTTAGAAGGGGGCGCCGGCAATCAGCCCCAGCATTTT

D gene: -
J gene: TRBJ1-5
V gene: TRBV7-5
CDR3 protein: CARSNRGPPWPQHF
CDR3 DNA: TGTGCCAGAAGCAACAGGGGACCTCCTTGGCCCCAGCATTTT

D gene: -
J gene: TRBJ2-5
V gene: TRBV11-2
CDR3 protein: CASSLGASRETQYF
CDR3 DNA: TGTGCCAGCAGCTTAGGGGCTAGCAGAGAGACCCAGTACTTC

D gene: TRBD1
J gene: TRBJ2-1
V gene: TRBV7-9
CDR3 protein: CASSFVGGPNEQFF
CDR3 DNA: TGTGCCAGCAGCTTCGTAGGGGGCCCCAATGAGCAGTTCTTC

D gene: TRBD2
J gene: TRBJ2-3
V gene: TRBV7-7
CDR3 protein: CASSLGLADPDTQYF
CDR3 DNA: TGTGCTAGCAGCTTGGGACTAGCGGACCCAGATACGCAGTATTTT

D gene: -
J gene: TRBJ2-4
V gene: TRBV5-4
CDR3 protein: CASSSPGAVKNIQYF
CDR3 DNA: TGTGCCAGCAGCTCCCCTGGGGCGGTTAAAAACATTCAGTACTTC

D gene: TRBD1
J gene: TRBJ1-6
V gene: TRBV18
CDR3 protein: CASSPTRTGGLYSYNSPLHF
CDR3 DNA: TGTGCCAGCTCACCTACTCGAACAGGGGGCCTTTACTCCTATAATTCACCCCTCCACTTT

D gene: -
J gene: TRBJ1-1
V gene: TRBV7-2
CDR3 protein: CASSLGLTGTTNTEAFF
CDR3 DNA: TGTGCCAGCAGCTTAGGGCTGACCGGGACAACGAACACTGAAGCTTTCTTT

D gene: -
J gene: TRBJ2-2
V gene: TRBV9
CDR3 protein: CASSVGTPRTGELFF
CDR3 DNA: TGTGCCAGCAGCGTAGGGACTCCACGCACCGGGGAGCTGTTTTTT

D gene: TRBD1
J gene: TRBJ2-2
V gene: TRBV7-9
CDR3 protein: CASKAGQGLDGELFF
CDR3 DNA: TGTGCCAGTAAAGCCGGACAGGGCCTGGACGGGGAGCTGTTTTTT

D gene: -
J gene: TRBJ2-3
V gene: TRBV19
CDR3 protein: CASSKPGRTDTQYF
CDR3 DNA: TGTGCCAGTAGTAAACCGGGGAGGACAGATACGCAGTATTTT

D gene: -
J gene: TRBJ1-2
V gene: TRBV14
CDR3 protein: CASSRRDTDYGYTF
CDR3 DNA: TGTGCCAGCAGCCGCCGGGACACTGACTATGGCTACACCTTC

D gene: TRBD1
J gene: TRBJ2-1
V gene: TRBV5-1
CDR3 protein: CASSGQTGGAGNEQFF
CDR3 DNA: TGCGCCAGCAGCGGGCAGACAGGGGGCGCGGGAAATGAGCAGTTCTTC

D gene: TRBD1
J gene: TRBJ2-5
V gene: TRBV7-9
CDR3 protein: CASTIDRGSQETQYF
CDR3 DNA: TGTGCCAGCACCATAGACAGGGGGAGTCAAGAGACCCAGTACTTC

D gene: -
J gene: TRBJ1-2
V gene: TRBV6-5
CDR3 protein: CASSSWGYGYTF
CDR3 DNA: TGTGCCAGCAGTTCATGGGGCTATGGTTACACCTTC

D gene: TRBD2
J gene: TRBJ2-5
V gene: TRBV5-4
CDR3 protein: CASSLSFGTSGQQETQYF
CDR3 DNA: TGTGCCAGCAGCTTGAGCTTCGGGACTAGCGGACAACAAGAGACCCAGTACTTC

D gene: -
J gene: TRBJ1-2
V gene: TRBV28
CDR3 protein: CASRPGISNYGYTF
CDR3 DNA: TGTGCCAGCAGACCGGGGATTTCTAACTATGGCTACACCTTC

D gene: -
J gene: TRBJ2-7
V gene: TRBV7-7
CDR3 protein: CASSFGAAYEQYF
CDR3 DNA: TGTGCTAGCAGCTTTGGGGCAGCTTACGAGCAGTACTTC

D gene: -
J gene: TRBJ2-2
V gene: TRBV5-1
CDR3 protein: CASSSADQGVGELFF
CDR3 DNA: TGCGCCAGCAGTTCGGCAGACCAAGGGGTCGGGGAGCTGTTTTTT

D gene: TRBD1
J gene: TRBJ2-5
V gene: TRBV4-3
CDR3 protein: CASSQADRGGTQYF
CDR3 DNA: TGCGCCAGCAGCCAAGCTGACAGGGGGGGGACCCAGTACTTC

D gene: -
J gene: TRBJ1-1
V gene: TRBV29-1
CDR3 protein: CSVEESSGTEAFF
CDR3 DNA: TGCAGCGTTGAAGAAAGCAGCGGCACTGAAGCTTTCTTT

D gene: TRBD1
J gene: TRBJ1-2
V gene: TRBV6-5
CDR3 protein: CASSSSQGARGYTF
CDR3 DNA: TGTGCCAGCAGTTCGTCACAGGGGGCGCGTGGCTACACCTTC

D gene: TRBD2
J gene: TRBJ2-7
V gene: TRBV28
CDR3 protein: CASSLPRESGATYEQYF
CDR3 DNA: TGTGCCAGCAGTTTACCCAGAGAGAGCGGGGCCACCTACGAGCAGTACTTC

D gene: TRBD1
J gene: TRBJ2-1
V gene: TRBV7-9
CDR3 protein: CASSRQGAYNEQFF
CDR3 DNA: TGTGCCAGCAGCCGACAGGGCGCCTACAATGAGCAGTTCTTC

D gene: TRBD2
J gene: TRBJ2-2
V gene: TRBV5-1
CDR3 protein: CASSPGGIANTGELFF
CDR3 DNA: TGCGCCAGCAGCCCCGGGGGGATAGCGAACACCGGGGAGCTGTTTTTT

D gene: TRBD1
J gene: TRBJ2-5
V gene: TRBV30
CDR3 protein: CAWRGTGGLGTQYF
CDR3 DNA: TGTGCCTGGAGGGGGACAGGCGGCTTGGGGACCCAGTACTTC

D gene: -
J gene: TRBJ1-4
V gene: TRBV5-5
CDR3 protein: CASSLLGEEKLFF
CDR3 DNA: TGTGCCAGCAGCTTGTTAGGGGAAGAAAAACTGTTTTTT

D gene: -
J gene: TRBJ1-1
V gene: TRBV28
CDR3 protein: CASSRTKPGEREAFF
CDR3 DNA: TGTGCCAGCAGCCGTACCAAACCAGGGGAACGGGAAGCTTTCTTT

D gene: TRBD2
J gene: TRBJ2-5
V gene: TRBV4-2
CDR3 protein: CASSQGGGGGQETQYF
CDR3 DNA: TGTGCCAGCAGCCAAGGGGGAGGCGGGGGCCAAGAGACCCAGTACTTC

D gene: -
J gene: TRBJ2-1
V gene: TRBV25-1
CDR3 protein: CASSEYRRFEQFF
CDR3 DNA: TGTGCCAGCAGTGAATATCGGAGATTTGAGCAGTTCTTC

D gene: TRBD2
J gene: TRBJ2-3
V gene: TRBV18
CDR3 protein: CASSLTEGTSGPTDTQYF
CDR3 DNA: TGTGCCAGCTCACTGACTGAAGGGACTAGCGGCCCAACAGATACGCAGTATTTT

D gene: TRBD1
J gene: TRBJ1-2
V gene: TRBV10-3
CDR3 protein: CVTMVGTGRTYGYTF
CDR3 DNA: TGTGTCACCATGGTAGGGACAGGGAGGACCTATGGCTACACCTTC